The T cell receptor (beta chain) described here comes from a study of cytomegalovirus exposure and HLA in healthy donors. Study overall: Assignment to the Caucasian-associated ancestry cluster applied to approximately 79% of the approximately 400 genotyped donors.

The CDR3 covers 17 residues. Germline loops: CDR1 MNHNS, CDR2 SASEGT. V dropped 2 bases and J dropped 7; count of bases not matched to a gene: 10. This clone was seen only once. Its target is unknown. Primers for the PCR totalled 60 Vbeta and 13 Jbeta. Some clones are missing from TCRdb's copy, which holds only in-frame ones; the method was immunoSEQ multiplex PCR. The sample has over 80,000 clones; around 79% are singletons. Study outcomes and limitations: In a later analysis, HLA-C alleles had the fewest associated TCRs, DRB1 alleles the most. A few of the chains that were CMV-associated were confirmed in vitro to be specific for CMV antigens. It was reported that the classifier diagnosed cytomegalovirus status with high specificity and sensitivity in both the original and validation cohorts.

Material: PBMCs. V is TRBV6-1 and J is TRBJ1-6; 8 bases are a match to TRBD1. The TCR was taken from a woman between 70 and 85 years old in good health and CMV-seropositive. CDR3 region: CASSESPGGPTNSPLHF. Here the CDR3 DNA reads TGTGCCAGCAGTGAATCCCCAGGGGGCCCGACCAATTCACCCCTCCACTTT.